The 8 T cell receptor beta chains presented below share a single source sample, sequenced in a study of OX40 agonist ivuxolimab in advanced cancers. Here immunoSEQ multiplex PCR was the method, and the copy in TCRdb shows in-frame clones only, minus some. The sample records 45,000 to 50,000 clones, roughly 93% being singletons. The sequences come from CD4+ or CD8+ T cells sorted from blood, collected in a trial of the OX40 agonist ivuxolimab. The origin of the receptors is an adult with an advanced solid tumor such as melanoma, head and neck, liver or kidney cancer.

The rearrangement links TRBV5-1 to TRBJ1-3; D uncertain. The germline CDR1 and CDR2 sequences are SGHRS and YFSETQ. The CDR3 is 15 amino acids. V was shortened by 0 bases and J by 1 base, with 8 bases between the two germline ends. CDR3 region: CASSLATGSGNTIYF. In DNA form, the CDR3 reads TGCGCCAGCAGCTTGGCCACGGGATCTGGAAACACCATATATTTT.

The V and J genes are TRBV18 and TRBJ1-1; D gene unclear. V gave up 2 bases and J gave up 4 bases, with 11 bases separating them. This CDR3 is 14 amino acids long. Germline assignment: CDR1 KGHSH and CDR2 LQKENI. In DNA form, the CDR3 reads TGTGCCAGCTCACCATCTAGGGCCGGCACTGAAGCTTTCTTT. Its protein product is CASSPSRAGTEAFF.

V and J are TRBV15 and TRBJ1-2, with 10 bases identical to TRBD1. After removal of 4 bases from V and 2 bases from J, the junction contained 7 bases not matched to a gene. In germline, CDR1 is LNHNV, CDR2 YYDKDF (reference sequence). The CDR3 covers 16 residues. CDR3 nucleotides: TGTGCCACCAGCACCAGACAGGGGGCTGCGAACTATGGCTACACCTTC. Amino acid sequence: CATSTRQGAANYGYTF.

This chain connects TRBV28 to TRBJ1-1; no clear D gene. V lost 3 bases and J lost 1, with 6 bases in between. The CDR3 is 13 residues long. The germline V gene has CDR1 MDHEN and CDR2 SYDVKM. Written as DNA, the CDR3 is TGTGCCAGCAGTTTCCGGCCGAACACTGAAGCTTTCTTT. It is translated as CASSFRPNTEAFF.

The chain recombines TRBV7-8 with TRBJ1-3; TRBD1 agrees at 7 bases. The ends lost 5 bases at V and 0 bases at J; junction bases unmatched: 10. Germline V lookup: CDR1 SGHVS, CDR2 FQNEAQ. The CDR3 is 17 residues long. DNA for the CDR3: TGTGCCAGCAGCGCCCCAGGGGGTGCGAGCTCTGGAAACACCATATATTTT. It translates to CASSAPGGASSGNTIYF.

V gene TRBV29-1 combines with J gene TRBJ1-2, with a weak D call TRBD1 (5 bases). Trimming removed 6 bases at V and 7 bases at J, with 18 bases between. There are 13 residues in the CDR3. Germline V lookup: CDR1 SQVTM, CDR2 ANQGSEA. In nucleotides, the CDR3 is TGCAGCGTCCTCGGGGGGGTACCAATTGGCTACACCTTC. It encodes CSVLGGVPIGYTF.

The chain has TRBV6-1 and TRBJ1-1; D ambiguous. The CDR3 length is 15 residues. CDR1 is MNHNS and CDR2 is SASEGT in the germline V gene. The V end was cut by 3 bases, the J end by 0 bases, with 11 bases between. As DNA, the CDR3 is TGTGCCAGCAGTGATGTTATACTTATGAACACTGAAGCTTTCTTT. It yields the protein CASSDVILMNTEAFF.

This chain links TRBV6-1 with TRBJ2-7, with D maybe TRBD1 (6 bases). This CDR3 has 14 amino acids. Trimming cost V 6 bases and J 4 bases, with 16 bases left between them. In germline, CDR1 is MNHNS, CDR2 SASEGT. CDR3 loop: CASSSTGTGYEQYF. The CDR3 bases are TGTGCCAGCAGCTCGACAGGAACAGGATACGAGCAGTACTTC.